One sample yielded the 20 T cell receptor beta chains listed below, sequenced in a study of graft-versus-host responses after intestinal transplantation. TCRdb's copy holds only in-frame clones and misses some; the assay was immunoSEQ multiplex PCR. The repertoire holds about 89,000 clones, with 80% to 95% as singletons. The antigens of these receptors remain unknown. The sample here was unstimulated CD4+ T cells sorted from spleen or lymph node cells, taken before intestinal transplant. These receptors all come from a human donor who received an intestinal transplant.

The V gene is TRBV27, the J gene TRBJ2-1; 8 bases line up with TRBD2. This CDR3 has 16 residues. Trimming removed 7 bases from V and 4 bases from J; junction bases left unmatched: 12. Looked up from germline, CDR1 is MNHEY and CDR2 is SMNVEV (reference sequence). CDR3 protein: CASTPLSRGAYNEQFF. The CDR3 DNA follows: TGTGCCAGCACCCCTCTTTCGCGGGGGGCATACAATGAGCAGTTCTTC.

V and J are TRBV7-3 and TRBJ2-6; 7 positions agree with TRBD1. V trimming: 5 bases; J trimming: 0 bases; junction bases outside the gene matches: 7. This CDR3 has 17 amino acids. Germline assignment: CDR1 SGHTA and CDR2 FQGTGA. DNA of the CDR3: TGTGCCAGCAGCGCCCGGGACAGCCGCTCTGGGGCCAACGTCCTGACTTTC. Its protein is CASSARDSRSGANVLTF.

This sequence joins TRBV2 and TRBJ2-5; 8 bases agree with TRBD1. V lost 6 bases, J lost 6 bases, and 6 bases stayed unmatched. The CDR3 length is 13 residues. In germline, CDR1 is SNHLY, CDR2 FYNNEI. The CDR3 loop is CASSQGAIQTQYF. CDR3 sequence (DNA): TGTGCCAGCAGCCAGGGGGCGATCCAGACCCAGTACTTC.

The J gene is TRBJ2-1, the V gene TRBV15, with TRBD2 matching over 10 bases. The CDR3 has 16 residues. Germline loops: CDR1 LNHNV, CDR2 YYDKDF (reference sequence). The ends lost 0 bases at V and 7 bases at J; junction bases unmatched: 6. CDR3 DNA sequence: TGTGCCACCAGCAGAGATCTAAGCGGGAGGGGAAATGAGCAGTTCTTC. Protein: CATSRDLSGRGNEQFF.

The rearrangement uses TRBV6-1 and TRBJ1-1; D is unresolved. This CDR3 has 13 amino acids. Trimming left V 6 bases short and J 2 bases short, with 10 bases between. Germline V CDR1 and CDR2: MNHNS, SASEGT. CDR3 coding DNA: TGTGCCAGCAGCGACTCCCCCAACACTGAAGCTTTCTTT. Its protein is CASSDSPNTEAFF.

The DNA for the CDR3 is TGTGCCAGAAGCTTATTACAGGGGTCGGTATGGACCCAGTACTTC. Translation gives CARSLLQGSVWTQYF. The chain carries TRBV5-3 and TRBJ2-5, with TRBD1 identical over 7 bases. Being an ORF, TRBV5-3 has a function that is uncertain. Trimming removed 2 bases from V and 7 bases from J; junction bases left unmatched: 11. The CDR3 has 15 residues.

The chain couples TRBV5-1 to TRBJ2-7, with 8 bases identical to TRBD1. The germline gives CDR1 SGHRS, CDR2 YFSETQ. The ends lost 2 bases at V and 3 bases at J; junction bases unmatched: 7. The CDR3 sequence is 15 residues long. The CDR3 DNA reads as TGCGCCAGCAGCTTCGGACAGGGCAGTGGCTACGAGCAGTACTTC. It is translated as CASSFGQGSGYEQYF.

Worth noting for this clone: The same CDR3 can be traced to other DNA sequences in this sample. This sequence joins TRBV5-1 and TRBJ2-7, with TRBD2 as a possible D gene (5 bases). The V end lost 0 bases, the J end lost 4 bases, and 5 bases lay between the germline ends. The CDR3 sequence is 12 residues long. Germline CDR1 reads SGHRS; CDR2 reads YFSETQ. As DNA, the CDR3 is TGCGCCAGCAGCTTGGGAGGGTACGAGCAGTACTTC. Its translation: CASSLGGYEQYF.

The CDR3 DNA reads as TGTGCCAGCAGATTTACGGACAGGGCCTACGAGCAGTACTTC. Amino acid sequence: CASRFTDRAYEQYF. The chain carries TRBV6-1 and TRBJ2-7, with 8 bases that match TRBD1. There are 14 residues in the CDR3. Germline V gene data show CDR1 as MNHNS and CDR2 as SASEGT. V lost 6 bases to trimming and J lost 2 bases; unmatched junction nucleotides: 6.

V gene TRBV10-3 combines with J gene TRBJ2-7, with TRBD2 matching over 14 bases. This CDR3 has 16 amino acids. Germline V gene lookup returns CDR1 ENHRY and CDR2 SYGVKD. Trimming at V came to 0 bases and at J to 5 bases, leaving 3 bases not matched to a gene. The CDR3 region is CAISESGTSGRNEQYF. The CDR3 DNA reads TGTGCCATCAGTGAGTCCGGGACTAGCGGGAGAAACGAGCAGTACTTC.

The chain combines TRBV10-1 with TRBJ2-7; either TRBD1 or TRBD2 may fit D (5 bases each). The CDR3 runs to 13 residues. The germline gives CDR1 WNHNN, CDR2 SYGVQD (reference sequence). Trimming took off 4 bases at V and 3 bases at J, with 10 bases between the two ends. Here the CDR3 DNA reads TGCGCCAGCAGTGGGGACGGATTCTACGAGCAGTACTTC. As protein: CASSGDGFYEQYF.

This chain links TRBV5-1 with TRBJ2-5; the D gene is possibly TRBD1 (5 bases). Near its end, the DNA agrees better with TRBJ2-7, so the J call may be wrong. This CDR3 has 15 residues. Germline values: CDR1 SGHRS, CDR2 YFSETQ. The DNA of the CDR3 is TGCGCCAGCAGCTTGGTCGCAGGGCAATCCTACGAGCAGTACTTC. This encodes CASSLVAGQSYEQYF.

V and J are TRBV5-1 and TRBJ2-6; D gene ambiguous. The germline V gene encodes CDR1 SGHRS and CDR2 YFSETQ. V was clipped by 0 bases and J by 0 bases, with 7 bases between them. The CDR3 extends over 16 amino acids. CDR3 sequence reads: CASSLGHSSGANVLTF. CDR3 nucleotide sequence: TGCGCCAGCAGCTTGGGACATAGCTCTGGGGCCAACGTCCTGACTTTC.

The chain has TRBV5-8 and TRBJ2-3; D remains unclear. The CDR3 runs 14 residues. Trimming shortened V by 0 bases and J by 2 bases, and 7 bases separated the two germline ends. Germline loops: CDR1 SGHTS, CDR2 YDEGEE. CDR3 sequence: CASSLVLSTDTQYF. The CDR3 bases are TGTGCCAGCAGCTTGGTTCTGTCCACAGATACGCAGTATTTT.

The CDR3, as DNA: TGTGCCAGCAGAAAAGGGACAGGGCCTAATTCACCCCTCCACTTT. Amino acid sequence: CASRKGTGPNSPLHF. The chain employs TRBV6-4 and TRBJ1-6, with 9 bases aligning to TRBD1. Losses at the gene ends were 6 bases for V and 6 bases for J; bases not matched to a gene: 6. This CDR3 is built from 15 residues. Germline V gene data show CDR1 as MRHNA and CDR2 as SNTAGT.

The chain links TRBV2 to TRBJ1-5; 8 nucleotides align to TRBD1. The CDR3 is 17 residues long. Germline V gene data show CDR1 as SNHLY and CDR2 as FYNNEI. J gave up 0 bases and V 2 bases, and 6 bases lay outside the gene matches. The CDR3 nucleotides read TGTGCCAGCAGTGAAAGGACAGGGTTAACTAGCAATCAGCCCCAGCATTTT. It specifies CASSERTGLTSNQPQHF. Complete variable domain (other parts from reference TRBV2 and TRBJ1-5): EPEVTQTPSHQVTQMGQEVILRCVPISNHLYFYWYRQILGQKVEFLVSFYNNEISEKSEIFDDQFSVERPDGSNFTLKIRSTKLEDSAMYFCASSERTGLTSNQPQHFGDGTRLSIL.

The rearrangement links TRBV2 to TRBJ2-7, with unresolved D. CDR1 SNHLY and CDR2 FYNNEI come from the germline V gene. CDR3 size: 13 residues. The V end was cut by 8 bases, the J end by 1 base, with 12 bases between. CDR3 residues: CASEGVKSYEQYF. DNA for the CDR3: TGTGCCAGCGAAGGAGTGAAGTCCTACGAGCAGTACTTC.

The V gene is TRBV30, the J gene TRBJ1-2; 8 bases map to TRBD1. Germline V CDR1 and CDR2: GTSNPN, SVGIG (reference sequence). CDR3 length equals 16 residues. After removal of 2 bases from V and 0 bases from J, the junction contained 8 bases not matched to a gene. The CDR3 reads CAWSRDRLFSNYGYTF. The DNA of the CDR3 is TGTGCCTGGAGTAGGGACAGGCTATTTTCTAACTATGGCTACACCTTC. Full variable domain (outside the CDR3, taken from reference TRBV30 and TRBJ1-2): SQTIHQWPATLVQPVGSPLSLECTVEGTSNPNLYWYRQAAGRGLQLLFYSVGIGQISSEVPQNLSASRPQDRQFILSSKKLLLSDSGFYLCAWSRDRLFSNYGYTFGSGTRLTVV.

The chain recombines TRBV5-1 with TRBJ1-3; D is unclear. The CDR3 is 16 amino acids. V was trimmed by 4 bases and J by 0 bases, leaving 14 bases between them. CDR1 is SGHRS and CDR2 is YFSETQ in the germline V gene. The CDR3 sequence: CASSHDGSYSGNTIYF. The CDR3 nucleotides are TGCGCCAGCAGCCACGACGGGAGCTACTCTGGAAACACCATATATTTT.

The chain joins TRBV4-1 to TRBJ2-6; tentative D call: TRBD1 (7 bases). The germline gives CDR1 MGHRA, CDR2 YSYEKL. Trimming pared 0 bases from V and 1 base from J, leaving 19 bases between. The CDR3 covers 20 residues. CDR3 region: CASSQDGSTGVISGANVLTF. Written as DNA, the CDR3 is TGCGCCAGCAGCCAAGACGGGAGTACAGGGGTTATTTCTGGGGCCAACGTCCTGACTTTC.